A single sample is the source of the 29 T cell receptor beta chains below, sequenced in a study of blood T cell repertoires in COVID-19. Clones were sequenced by immunoSEQ multiplex PCR, and TCRdb holds only the in-frame ones, with some missing. The table has under 250,000 clones, approximately 91% seen once. The sample was peripheral blood. These receptor sequences come from a woman between 40 and 55 years old with acute or convalescent COVID-19.

CDR3 protein: CAISAPQNTEAFF. The CDR3 DNA reads as TGTGCCATCAGTGCCCCACAGAACACTGAAGCTTTCTTT. The V gene is TRBV10-3, the J gene TRBJ1-1; D gene uncertain. CDR1 and CDR2 from the germline V gene are ENHRY and SYGVKD. Trimming pared 4 bases from V and 1 base from J, leaving 7 bases between. The CDR3 is made up of 13 amino acids.

The rearrangement joins TRBV10-3 to TRBJ1-1; maybe TRBD1 (6 bases). Germline V gene lookup returns CDR1 ENHRY and CDR2 SYGVKD. Trimming cost V 5 bases and J 5 bases, with 12 bases left between them. The CDR3 extends over 13 amino acids. CDR3 in DNA: TGTGCCATCAGTCCCCCCACAGGGACTGAAGCTTTCTTT. Translating gives CAISPPTGTEAFF.

Here the CDR3 reads CASSPTGGADGYTF. CDR3 bases: TGTGCCAGCAGCCCGACAGGAGGAGCTGATGGCTACACCTTC. This sequence joins TRBV4-2 and TRBJ1-2; a weak D match, TRBD1 (6 bases). The CDR3 extends over 14 amino acids. V shed 4 bases and J shed 6 bases, with 15 bases lying between them. Germline CDR1 is LGHNA and CDR2 is YNFKEQ.

The V and J genes are TRBV28 and TRBJ1-5; maybe TRBD1 (6 bases). In germline, CDR1 is MDHEN, CDR2 SYDVKM. The CDR3 has 13 residues. V lost 7 bases and J 7 bases, leaving 14 bases between the germline ends. This chain's CDR3 is CASTTSGVQPQHF. The CDR3 coding sequence is TGTGCCAGCACCACCTCAGGGGTCCAGCCCCAGCATTTT.

The chain joins TRBV5-5 to TRBJ1-5; D may be TRBD1 (6 bases). Germline CDR1 and CDR2: SGHKS and YYEKEE (reference sequence). The CDR3 is made up of 15 amino acids. V lost 0 bases and J 1 base, leaving 8 bases between the germline ends. CDR3 in amino acids: CASSLDRVSNQPQHF. Here the CDR3 DNA reads TGTGCCAGCAGCTTGGACAGGGTGAGCAATCAGCCCCAGCATTTT.

This chain connects TRBV6-5 to TRBJ1-4, with 9 bases identical to TRBD1. The CDR3 consists of 14 residues. Germline CDR1 reads MNHEY; CDR2 reads SVGAGI. V lost 6 bases to trimming and J lost 9 bases; unmatched junction nucleotides: 8. The CDR3 region has the DNA TGTGCCAGCAGGCCCACCGGGACAGGGAAAAAACTGTTTTTT. It translates to CASRPTGTGKKLFF.

The chain uses TRBV20-1 and TRBJ1-2; D gene ambiguous. This CDR3 contains 14 residues. V was shortened by 3 bases and J by 5 bases, with 16 bases between the two germline ends. Germline V gene data show CDR1 as DFQATT and CDR2 as SNEGSKA (reference sequence). The CDR3 region has the DNA TGCAGTGCTAGTAATAGTGGCAGGCTTTATGGCTACACCTTC. Translated, it gives CSASNSGRLYGYTF.

This clone has only one observation. CDR3 coding DNA: TGTGCCAGCAGACGGACTAGCGGGGGTAATGAGCAGTTCTTC. Amino acids: CASRRTSGGNEQFF. The chain joins TRBV9 to TRBJ2-1; 13 positions match TRBD2. The CDR3 length is 14 residues. V lost 5 bases, J lost 7 bases, and 3 bases stayed unmatched. In germline, CDR1 is SGDLS, CDR2 YYNGEE.

DNA for the CDR3: TGTGCCAGCAGCGTAGATCAATCACCCCTCCACTTT. Protein sequence: CASSVDQSPLHF. The chain uses TRBV9 and TRBJ1-6; D gene ambiguous. V lost 0 bases, J lost 10 bases, and 5 bases lay in between. Germline assignment: CDR1 SGDLS and CDR2 YYNGEE. This CDR3 has 12 residues.

V gene TRBV7-8 combines with J gene TRBJ1-3; D perhaps matches TRBD1 (5 bases). The germline V and J ends were trimmed by 5 bases and 0 bases, with 11 bases remaining between them. Germline CDR1 and CDR2: SGHVS and FQNEAQ. The CDR3 extends over 15 amino acids. In DNA form, the CDR3 reads TGTGCCAGCAGCACACAGGCGGACTCTGGAAACACCATATATTTT. It codes for CASSTQADSGNTIYF.

This chain links TRBV3-1 (or the pseudogene TRBV3-2) with TRBJ2-5; D perhaps matches TRBD1 (6 bases). This CDR3 has 15 residues. V was trimmed by 0 bases and J by 3 bases, leaving 11 bases between them. The V gene's germline CDR1 is LGHDT and CDR2 YNNKEL (reference sequence). DNA of the CDR3: TGTGCCAGCAGCCAAGATAGAGCAGGGGAAGAGACCCAGTACTTC. It yields the protein CASSQDRAGEETQYF.

The J gene is TRBJ2-1, the V gene TRBV7-6, with D hard to call. Trimming left V 0 bases short and J 2 bases short, with 8 bases between. The CDR3 totals 15 residues. The V gene's germline CDR1 is SGHVS and CDR2 FNYEAQ. CDR3 residues: CASSLAAAPYNEQFF. The DNA of the CDR3 is TGTGCCAGCAGCTTAGCGGCGGCTCCCTACAATGAGCAGTTCTTC.

This chain joins TRBV7-2 and TRBJ2-3; 10 nucleotides align to TRBD1. The CDR3 has 14 amino acids. CDR1 SGHTA and CDR2 FQGNSA come from the germline V gene. The V and J ends lost 4 bases and 7 bases, in that order; junction bases with no gene match: 5. The CDR3 DNA reads TGTGCCAGCAGCTCTGGACAGGGGGTAAATACGCAGTATTTT. This sequence encodes CASSSGQGVNTQYF.

DNA of the CDR3: TGTGCCAGCAGCACCCGAGTGGAGGGTGAGCAGTACGTC. It encodes CASSTRVEGEQYV. The chain combines TRBV6-4 with TRBJ2-7, with D maybe TRBD2 (6 bases). CDR1 and CDR2 (germline): MRHNA, SNTAGT. CDR3 length: 13 amino acids. V lost 6 bases to trimming and J lost 7 bases, with 16 bases between them.

In the case of this clone: Sequence at one end of the junction differs from germline and may be a read error. This rearrangement joins TRBV5-1 to TRBJ1-6, with TRBD1 matching 10 bases. This CDR3 is built from 15 residues. Germline CDR1 reads SGHRS; CDR2 reads YFSETQ. The chain's CDR3 is CASRLGQGFNSPLHF. In nucleotides, the CDR3 is TGCGCCAGCAGGTTGGGACAGGGGTTTAATTCACCCCTCCACTTT.

V gene TRBV5-4 combines with J gene TRBJ2-6, with D perhaps TRBD2 (6 bases). The CDR3 is 15 amino acids. Germline V lookup: CDR1 SGHNT, CDR2 YYREEE (reference sequence). The V end was cut by 3 bases, the J end by 0 bases, with 7 bases between. CDR3 coding DNA: TGTGCCAGCAGCTCGACTAGCTCTGGGGCCAACGTCCTGACTTTC. Translating gives CASSSTSSGANVLTF.

The chain is built from TRBV5-1 and TRBJ2-3, with a possible D match to TRBD2 (6 bases). The CDR3 contains 16 residues. The germline CDR1 and CDR2 sequences are SGHRS and YFSETQ. V was pared by 4 bases and J by 0 bases, with 15 bases between. CDR3 protein: CASSPYRTTSTDTQYF. CDR3 bases: TGCGCCAGCAGCCCTTATCGGACTACTAGCACAGATACGCAGTATTTT.

V usage is TRBV7-9 and J usage is TRBJ2-5; TRBD1 aligns across 12 bases. CDR3 length: 15 residues. The V segment lost 5 bases and the J segment 5 bases; nucleotides outside the gene matches: 6. Germline-derived CDR1 and CDR2 are SEHNR and FQNEAQ (reference sequence). This chain's CDR3 is CASSPGTGGAETQYF. CDR3 nucleotides: TGTGCCAGCAGCCCCGGGACAGGGGGCGCCGAGACCCAGTACTTC.

This clone was counted a single time. This chain connects TRBV12-3 or TRBV12-4 to TRBJ2-7; perhaps TRBD2 as D (7 bases). V lost 6 bases and J 5 bases, leaving 14 bases between the germline ends. The CDR3 extends over 13 amino acids. CDR3 protein: CASSPGGGHEQYV. Here the CDR3 DNA reads TGTGCCAGCAGCCCTGGGGGGGGGCACGAGCAGTACGTC.

This clone was counted a single time. V and J are TRBV5-1 and TRBJ1-2; D unclear. The CDR3 totals 12 residues. In germline, CDR1 is SGHRS, CDR2 YFSETQ. V lost 0 bases to trimming and J lost 8 bases, with 8 bases between them. CDR3 region: CASSLGREGYTF. CDR3 coding DNA: TGCGCCAGCAGCTTGGGACGGGAAGGCTACACCTTC.

This rearrangement joins TRBV5-4 to TRBJ1-3; 7 bases map to TRBD1. Losses at the gene ends were 4 bases for V and 9 bases for J; bases not matched to a gene: 13. The CDR3 runs 15 residues. Germline assignment: CDR1 SGHNT and CDR2 YYREEE (reference sequence). The CDR3 DNA is TGTGCCAGCAGCCAGACAGGGATTGGGGAAGGCACCATATATTTT. Protein sequence: CASSQTGIGEGTIYF.

V is TRBV4-2 and J is TRBJ2-3, with D maybe TRBD2 (6 bases). V lost 0 bases and J 0 bases, leaving 13 bases between the germline ends. From germline, CDR1 is LGHNA and CDR2 YNFKEQ. The CDR3 has 17 residues. The CDR3 reads CASSQDPGGASTDTQYF. CDR3 bases: TGTGCCAGCAGCCAAGATCCCGGGGGAGCTAGCACAGATACGCAGTATTTT.

This chain joins TRBV9 and TRBJ2-5, with D perhaps matching TRBD2 (7 bases). The CDR3 totals 16 residues. The V end was cut by 5 bases, the J end by 2 bases, with 19 bases between. Germline V CDR1 and CDR2: SGDLS, YYNGEE. The CDR3, as DNA: TGTGCCAGCAGTCCTCCGGGGGGCGGGGGACAAGAGACCCAGTACTTC. Translating gives CASSPPGGGGQETQYF. Filled out from reference TRBV9 and TRBJ2-5, the complete variable domain reads DSGVTQTPKHLITATGQRVTLRCSPRSGDLSVYWYQQSLDQGLQFLIQYYNGEERAKGNILERFSAQQFPDLHSELNLSSLELGDSALYFCASSPPGGGGQETQYFGPGTRLLVL.

This chain uses TRBV7-2 with TRBJ2-5; 8 nucleotides match TRBD2. CDR1 SGHTA and CDR2 FQGNSA come from the germline V gene. The CDR3 is 16 residues long. J was trimmed by 0 bases and V by 5 bases; bases with no gene match: 8. CDR3 nucleotide sequence: TGTGCCAGCAGCCCACATTGGCGGGGGGACCAAGAGACCCAGTACTTC. It codes for CASSPHWRGDQETQYF.

The chain combines TRBV29-1 with TRBJ2-5; D is uncertain. The CDR3 has 10 residues. V was trimmed by 4 bases and J by 3 bases, leaving 3 bases between them. Germline CDR1 reads SQVTM; CDR2 reads ANQGSEA. The CDR3 DNA reads TGCAGCGTTGTCGAAGAGACCCAGTACTTC. This translates into CSVVEETQYF.

The CDR3 nucleotides are TGTGCCAGCAGCTTCGGGACTGAGCGGGGGACCCAGTACTTC. Its translation is CASSFGTERGTQYF. The rearrangement links TRBV11-2 to TRBJ2-5, with 7 nucleotides matching TRBD2. CDR3 length: 14 residues. The V and J ends lost 3 bases and 7 bases, in that order; junction bases with no gene match: 8. Germline CDR1 is SGHAT and CDR2 is FQNNGV. The full variable domain, rest sourced from reference TRBV11-2 and TRBJ2-5, is EAGVAQSPRYKIIEKRQSVAFWCNPISGHATLYWYQQILGQGPKLLIQFQNNGVVDDSQLPKDRFSAERLKGVDSTLKIQPAKLEDSAVYLCASSFGTERGTQYFGPGTRLLVL.

This clone was picked up one time. This chain connects TRBV5-6 to TRBJ1-2; a weak D match, TRBD1 (5 bases). The CDR3 is 17 amino acids. Trimming removed 5 bases from V and 2 bases from J, with 22 bases in between. Germline CDR1 SGHDT, CDR2 YYEEEE. CDR3 residues: CASRRFPPTVSNYGYTF. The DNA for the CDR3 is TGTGCCAGCAGACGTTTCCCCCCGACAGTATCAAACTATGGCTACACCTTC.

This clone came up once. The chain is built from TRBV7-2 and TRBJ2-3, with a possible D match to TRBD1 (5 bases). V lost 1 base and J lost 4, with 12 bases in between. Germline CDR1 SGHTA, CDR2 FQGNSA. The CDR3 has 15 amino acids. The CDR3 here is CASSLVGLGADTQYF. CDR3 bases: TGTGCCAGCAGCTTAGTTGGATTAGGGGCAGATACGCAGTATTTT.

The chain employs TRBV9 and TRBJ1-4, with a tentative D call TRBD1 (6 bases). V was pared by 0 bases and J by 8 bases, with 11 bases between. CDR1 and CDR2 from the germline V gene are SGDLS and YYNGEE. This CDR3 spans 14 amino acids. The CDR3 sequence: CASSVGGGHEKLFF. The CDR3 DNA follows: TGTGCCAGCAGCGTAGGAGGGGGACACGAAAAACTGTTTTTT.